This T cell receptor beta chain was identified in a study of shared clonotypes between healthy human individuals. Study overall: CD4 naive and memory got three plates each, CD8 naive two, CD8 memory one.

Trimming left V 2 bases short and J 6 bases short, with 11 bases between. Per the germline V gene, CDR1 is SGHRS and CDR2 is YFSETQ. This CDR3 comprises 14 residues. Study-wide results and limits: Only blood was sampled; tissue repertoires likely differ. It was the non-shared clonotypes that had lower generation probabilities than clonotypes shared by all four donors.

To note about this clone: The antigen is undetermined.

The genomic DNA of each subset was split evenly across several immunoSEQ plates. This table comes from immunoSEQ multiplex PCR, and its TCRdb copy is limited to in-frame clones, with some not included. The sample has 2 million to 2.5 million clones; 80% to 95% are singletons. Sequencing was performed on naive CD4+ T cells from PBMCs. Subset reported: CD45RA+ positively selected. The TCR comes from a man aged 18 to 30 in good health. Some clones in this sample may be carry-over from other donors' samples. The chain uses TRBV5-1 and TRBJ2-2; the D is unclear. Here the CDR3 DNA reads TGCGCCAGCAGCTTTACCGTAGGAGCCGGGGAGCTGTTTTTT. Protein: CASSFTVGAGELFF.